The 28 T cell receptor beta chains below were found in one sample sequenced in a study of neoadjuvant nivolumab and ipilimumab in lung cancer. Sequenced by immunoSEQ multiplex PCR; TCRdb stores in-frame clones only, minus some. The sample consists of 5,800 or so clones, roughly two thirds of them appearing once. The sample in question was tumor tissue, obtained after neoadjuvant nivolumab, alone or with ipilimumab, at or shortly before surgery. These receptors originate from an adult with non-small cell lung cancer.

The genes are TRBV1 and TRBJ2-7; the D call in the table, TRBD1, was not verified against the DNA. TRBV1 is assigned pseudogene status. The CDR3 totals 17 residues. CDR3: CTSSQMGSGTEIDEQYF. The CDR3, as DNA: TGCACCAGCAGCCAGATGGGGTCCGGGACAGAGATTGACGAGCAGTACTTC.

A few counts support this clone. The rearrangement uses TRBV10-3 and TRBJ1-1; D is uncertain. Trimming stripped 3 bases from V and 5 bases from J, with 10 bases between. This CDR3 comprises 13 residues. Per germline, CDR1 ENHRY and CDR2 SYGVKD. The CDR3 spells CAISDGWRTEAFF. DNA of the CDR3: TGTGCCATCAGTGATGGATGGCGGACTGAAGCTTTCTTT.

The chain links TRBV6-1 to TRBJ1-5, with TRBD1 matching over 7 bases. The germline CDR1 and CDR2 sequences are MNHNS and SASEGT. The V segment lost 4 bases and the J segment 4 bases; nucleotides outside the gene matches: 10. The CDR3 consists of 16 residues. The CDR3 DNA sequence: TGTGCCAGCAGTGCAGTTTTGACAGGGAGGAATCAGCCCCAGCATTTT. This codes for CASSAVLTGRNQPQHF.

V gene TRBV5-1 combines with J gene TRBJ2-2; the D gene is possibly TRBD1 (6 bases). Per the germline V gene, CDR1 is SGHRS and CDR2 is YFSETQ. The CDR3 runs to 14 residues. Trimming cost V 7 bases and J 6 bases, with 16 bases left between them. Here the CDR3 reads CASGRDNLSGELFF. The CDR3, as DNA: TGCGCCAGCGGCCGGGACAATTTGTCCGGGGAGCTGTTTTTT. The variable domain in full, completed from reference TRBV5-1 and TRBJ2-2, reads KAGVTQTPRYLIKTRGQQVTLSCSPISGHRSVSWYQQTPGQGLQFLFEYFSETQRNKGNFPGRFSGRQFSNSRSEMNVSTLELGDSALYLCASGRDNLSGELFFGEGSRLTVL.

The genes are TRBV5-1 and TRBJ2-1, with 8 positions matching TRBD2. This CDR3 has 15 amino acids. V dropped 4 bases and J dropped 7; count of bases not matched to a gene: 10. From germline, CDR1 is SGHRS and CDR2 YFSETQ. In nucleotides, the CDR3 is TGCGCCAGCAGCGACGCGAGCGGGAGATGGAATGAGCAGTTCTTC. This encodes CASSDASGRWNEQFF.

This chain links TRBV7-2 with TRBJ1-2, with 11 positions matching TRBD1. This CDR3 is 14 amino acids long. Germline lookup yields CDR1 SGHTA and CDR2 FQGNSA. V lost 5 bases to trimming and J lost 4 bases; unmatched junction nucleotides: 3. The CDR3 loop is CASSPGQGAYGYTF. Written as DNA, the CDR3 is TGTGCCAGCAGCCCAGGACAGGGGGCCTATGGCTACACCTTC.

This sequence joins TRBV30 and TRBJ2-5; perhaps TRBD2 as D (6 bases). The CDR3 has 14 amino acids. CDR1 is GTSNPN and CDR2 is SVGIG in the germline V gene (reference sequence). Trimming left V 4 bases short and J 2 bases short, with 14 bases between. In DNA form, the CDR3 reads TGTGCCTGGAACCCCTCTAGCGAACAAGAGACCCAGTACTTC. Amino acid sequence: CAWNPSSEQETQYF.

The chain is built from TRBV14 and TRBJ2-1; 8 bases match TRBD1. Trimming cost V 1 base and J 8 bases; bases outside gene matches: 10. Germline-derived CDR1 and CDR2 are SGHDN and FVKESK. This CDR3 spans 16 amino acids. CDR3 nucleotide sequence: TGTGCCAGCAGCCAAGCGGGGACAGGAGTATTCGATGAGCAGTTCTTC. Translated: CASSQAGTGVFDEQFF. Complete variable domain (other parts from reference TRBV14 and TRBJ2-1): EAGVTQFPSHSVIEKGQTVTLRCDPISGHDNLYWYRRVMGKEIKFLLHFVKESKQDESGMPNNRFLAERTGGTYSTLKVQPAELEDSGVYFCASSQAGTGVFDEQFFGPGTRLTVL.

The chain recombines TRBV18 with TRBJ2-2, with D unclear. V lost 0 bases, J lost 1 base, and 6 bases lay in between. This CDR3 spans 15 amino acids. From germline, CDR1 is KGHSH and CDR2 LQKENI. CDR3 region: CASSPPGRNTGELFF. The CDR3 DNA is TGTGCCAGCTCACCACCCGGACGGAACACCGGGGAGCTGTTTTTT.

This clone showed up just a few times. CDR3 sequence reads: CASSPGLGAYEQYF. In DNA, the CDR3 is TGTGCCAGCAGCCCAGGACTGGGGGCCTACGAGCAGTACTTC. The genes are TRBV9 and TRBJ2-7; D is tentatively TRBD1 or TRBD2 (5 bases each). V lost 4 bases to trimming and J lost 2 bases, with 13 bases between them. The CDR3 is 14 residues long. Germline loops: CDR1 SGDLS, CDR2 YYNGEE.

The chain has TRBV5-1 and TRBJ1-2, with 9 bases matching TRBD1. Losses at the gene ends were 0 bases for V and 3 bases for J; bases not matched to a gene: 3. Germline V gene data show CDR1 as SGHRS and CDR2 as YFSETQ. The CDR3 has 15 residues. The CDR3 loop reads CASSLGDRADYGYTF. CDR3 nucleotides: TGCGCCAGCAGCTTGGGGGACAGGGCGGACTATGGCTACACCTTC.

There are a few counts of this clone. The J gene is TRBJ1-1, the V gene TRBV5-4; possible D gene TRBD1, 5 bases. Deletions cut 2 bases from V and 6 bases from J, with 14 bases between. Germline CDR1 and CDR2: SGHNT and YYREEE (reference sequence). This CDR3 has 14 amino acids. The CDR3 DNA reads TGTGCCAGCAGCTTTTGGGGGACTGACCCTGAAGCTTTCTTT. Its translation is CASSFWGTDPEAFF.

The V and J genes are TRBV7-9 and TRBJ2-3; 10 nucleotides agree with TRBD2. CDR3 length equals 17 residues. The germline V gene encodes CDR1 SEHNR and CDR2 FQNEAQ (reference sequence). Trimming cost V 1 base and J 0 bases; bases outside gene matches: 4. The CDR3: CASSLGGLARSTDTQYF. The CDR3 nucleotides read TGTGCCAGCAGCTTAGGGGGACTAGCGAGAAGCACAGATACGCAGTATTTT. The variable domain in full, with the rest retrieved from reference TRBV7-9 and TRBJ2-3, is DTGVSQNPRHKITKRGQNVTFRCDPISEHNRLYWYRQTLGQGPEFLTYFQNEAQLEKSRLLSDRFSAERPKGSFSTLEIQRTEQGDSAMYLCASSLGGLARSTDTQYFGPGTRLTVL.

The chain couples TRBV4-2 to TRBJ2-7; the D call may be TRBD1 or TRBD2 (5 bases each). Germline values: CDR1 LGHNA, CDR2 YNFKEQ. This CDR3 contains 16 residues. V lost 0 bases, J lost 2 bases, and 14 bases lay in between. The CDR3: CASSQEGRVSAYEQYF. DNA of the CDR3: TGTGCCAGCAGCCAAGAAGGCAGGGTTAGCGCCTACGAGCAGTACTTC.

The chain has TRBV30 and TRBJ2-1; D is perhaps TRBD1 (6 bases). CDR3 length: 13 residues. In germline, CDR1 is GTSNPN, CDR2 SVGIG (reference sequence). With 1 base removed from V and 8 bases from J, the gap between germline ends came to 12 bases. CDR3: CAWSAWGPHEQFF. The CDR3 nucleotides are TGTGCCTGGAGTGCCTGGGGGCCCCATGAGCAGTTCTTC.

The V gene is TRBV19, the J gene TRBJ2-1; 11 bases map to TRBD1. The V and J ends lost 5 bases and 4 bases, in that order; junction bases with no gene match: 4. The germline CDR1 and CDR2 sequences are LNHDA and SQIVND (reference sequence). There are 15 residues in the CDR3. CDR3 DNA sequence: TGTGCCAGTAGTGGGGACAGGGGGGGATACAATGAGCAGTTCTTC. Its protein product is CASSGDRGGYNEQFF.

This chain links TRBV6-1 with TRBJ1-2; D possibly corresponds to TRBD1 (5 bases). V was cut by 4 bases and J by 4 bases, with 10 bases left in between. Germline CDR1 MNHNS, CDR2 SASEGT. The CDR3 has 13 residues. The CDR3 is CASSARGGYGYTF. The DNA of the CDR3 is TGTGCCAGCAGTGCCCGGGGCGGCTATGGCTACACCTTC.

This chain links TRBV11-2 with TRBJ2-7, with 8 bases aligning to TRBD2. Per germline, CDR1 SGHAT and CDR2 FQNNGV. The CDR3 contains 14 residues. V gave up 5 bases and J gave up 4 bases; unmatched junction bases: 7. CDR3 protein: CASSRGLAGYEQYF. The CDR3 coding sequence is TGTGCCAGCAGCCGAGGACTAGCAGGGTACGAGCAGTACTTC.

The chain couples TRBV10-1 to TRBJ2-1; TRBD2 matches 8 bases. CDR1 is WNHNN, CDR2 SYGVQD, per germline (reference sequence). V was pared by 4 bases and J by 9 bases, with 11 bases of the junction left unmatched. The CDR3 length is 15 residues. CDR3 bases: TGCGCCAGCAGTGCGCCGGGACTAGGATTCGGTGAGCAGTTCTTC. Protein sequence: CASSAPGLGFGEQFF.

The chain carries TRBV6-9 and TRBJ2-1; D could derive from TRBD1 or TRBD2 (5 bases each). CDR1 is MNHGY and CDR2 is SVAAGI in the germline V gene. Trimming shortened V by 3 bases and J by 8 bases, and 17 bases separated the two germline ends. There are 15 residues in the CDR3. The CDR3 bases are TGTGCCAGCAGTTACTCGAGGGACCCCTCGGATGAGCAGTTCTTC. Residues: CASSYSRDPSDEQFF.

The rearrangement uses TRBV10-3 and TRBJ2-1, with TRBD2 matching 11 bases. The germline V gene has CDR1 ENHRY and CDR2 SYGVKD. Unmatched junction bases numbered 11, after V lost 0 bases and J lost 7 bases. This CDR3 has 18 residues. For the CDR3, the DNA is TGTGCCATCAGTGAGTCAGGTGGTAGCGGGAGGGCCGGGAATGAGCAGTTCTTC. As protein: CAISESGGSGRAGNEQFF.

This sequence joins TRBV6-1 and TRBJ2-2, with 10 bases aligning to TRBD2. The CDR3 runs to 17 residues. Germline lookup yields CDR1 MNHNS and CDR2 SASEGT. Trimming cost V 1 base and J 8 bases; bases outside gene matches: 10. The CDR3 DNA is TGTGCCAGCAGTGAAGGGAGCGGGAGGGCCTTAAGGGGGGAGCTGTTTTTT. Its protein product is CASSEGSGRALRGELFF.

The chain uses TRBV4-2 and TRBJ1-2, with TRBD1 as a possible D gene (5 bases). The germline CDR1 and CDR2 sequences are LGHNA and YNFKEQ. The CDR3 runs 16 residues. V lost 4 bases, J lost 3 bases, and 18 bases lay in between. CDR3 sequence reads: CASSLRTSQGDYGYTF. CDR3 DNA sequence: TGTGCCAGCAGCCTACGAACCTCTCAGGGCGACTATGGCTACACCTTC.

The rearrangement joins TRBV6-1 to TRBJ2-1; D is perhaps TRBD1 (5 bases). The CDR3 contains 10 residues. Trimming took 4 bases from V and 13 from J, leaving 8 bases between them. Germline CDR1 and CDR2: MNHNS and SASEGT. The CDR3 DNA follows: TGTGCCAGCAGTGCCAGGGATCAGTTCTTC. Protein product: CASSARDQFF.

The chain joins TRBV9 to TRBJ1-1; D is perhaps TRBD1 (6 bases). The germline V gene encodes CDR1 SGDLS and CDR2 YYNGEE. This CDR3 has 15 residues. V lost 4 bases to trimming and J lost 4 bases, with 17 bases between them. The CDR3 region is CASSIGGGLSTEAFF. In nucleotides, the CDR3 is TGTGCCAGCAGCATCGGTGGGGGGCTGAGCACTGAAGCTTTCTTT.

The chain recombines TRBV10-3 with TRBJ1-5; 8 bases agree with TRBD1. The V segment lost 0 bases and the J segment 5 bases; nucleotides outside the gene matches: 3. This CDR3 is 15 amino acids long. CDR1 ENHRY and CDR2 SYGVKD come from the germline V gene. CDR3 region: CAISESSRGHQPQHF. The CDR3 coding sequence is TGTGCCATCAGTGAGTCGTCCAGGGGGCATCAGCCCCAGCATTTT.

The rearrangement links TRBV6-5 to TRBJ1-1; 11 bases line up with TRBD1. Germline values: CDR1 MNHEY, CDR2 SVGAGI. There are 13 residues in the CDR3. J gave up 5 bases and V 5 bases, and 1 base lay outside the gene matches. CDR3 in DNA: TGTGCCAGCAGTGGGACAGGGGGGACTGAAGCTTTCTTT. Residues: CASSGTGGTEAFF.

The chain uses TRBV5-4 and TRBJ2-1, with D maybe TRBD2 (5 bases). The CDR3 spans 16 residues. Germline V gene data show CDR1 as SGHNT and CDR2 as YYREEE (reference sequence). V was shortened by 0 bases and J by 5 bases, with 15 bases between the two germline ends. In DNA, the CDR3 is TGTGCCAGCAGCTTGGGTCGGGATCCAACGAACAATGAGCAGTTCTTC. Translated, it gives CASSLGRDPTNNEQFF. Combining the CDR3 with reference TRBV5-4 and TRBJ2-1 gives the whole variable domain ETGVTQSPTHLIKTRGQQVTLRCSSQSGHNTVSWYQQALGQGPQFIFQYYREEENGRGNFPPRFSGLQFPNYSSELNVNALELDDSALYLCASSLGRDPTNNEQFFGPGTRLTVL.